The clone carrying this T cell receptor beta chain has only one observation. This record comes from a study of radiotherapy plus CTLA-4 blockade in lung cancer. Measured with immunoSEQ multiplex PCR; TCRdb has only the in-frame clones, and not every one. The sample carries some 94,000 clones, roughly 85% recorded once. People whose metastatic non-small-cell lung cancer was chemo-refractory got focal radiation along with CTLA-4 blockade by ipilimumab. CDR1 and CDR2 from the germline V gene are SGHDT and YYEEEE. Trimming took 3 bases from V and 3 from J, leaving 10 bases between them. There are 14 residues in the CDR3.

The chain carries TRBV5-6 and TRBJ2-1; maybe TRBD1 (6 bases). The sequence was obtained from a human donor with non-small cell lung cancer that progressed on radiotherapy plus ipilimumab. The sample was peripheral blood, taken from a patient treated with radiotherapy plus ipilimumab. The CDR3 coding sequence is TGTGCCAGCAGCTCCGAGGACAGCTACAATGAGCAGTTCTTC. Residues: CASSSEDSYNEQFF.